This TCR beta chain emerged from a study of blood T cell repertoires in COVID-19. Study-wide context: PBMCs, B-cell-depleted T cells, or T cells were the source of the cDNA or gDNA that made up the material.

Trimming left V 2 bases short and J 1 base short, with 5 bases between. The germline V gene encodes CDR1 MGHRA and CDR2 YSYEKL. This CDR3 contains 14 residues. Original analysis: Nucleated cell number was recorded as an estimate derived from reference gene primer amplification. The data were produced by immunoSEQ multiplex PCR, yet TCRdb's version contains in-frame clones alone and is incomplete. V, J and clone size derive from that table, while D and trimming were established from the DNA sequence. The sample lists 90,000 to 150,000 clones, 85% occurring once. The sequencing input was peripheral blood. The V gene is TRBV4-1, the J gene TRBJ2-2; D might be TRBD2 (5 bases). This sequence originates from a man aged 80 or over with acute or convalescent COVID-19. For the CDR3, the DNA is TGCGCCAGCAGCCAACGGGAGAACACCGGGGAGCTGTTTTTT. Its translation is CASSQRENTGELFF.